The 27 T cell receptor beta chains listed next were all sequenced from one sample in a study of T cells after yellow fever vaccination. Using its own MiXCR run on the 5' RACE reads, TCRdb lists one record per CDR3 protein. The sample includes over 200,000 distinct CDR3 sequences, about 7% seen only once; the top ten take 1% to 1.2%. The sequencing used CD4+ T cells sorted from PBMCs, collected on the day of the yellow fever booster vaccination. All receptors come from a man aged 30 to 39 who received the YFV17D yellow fever vaccine.

This clonotype was recorded a few times. V gene TRBV20-1 combines with J gene TRBJ1-6; D gene ambiguous. The CDR3 spans 17 residues. Germline V gene sequence: CDR1 DFQATT, CDR2 SNEGSKA (reference sequence). Trimming removed 0 bases at V and 4 bases at J, with 16 bases between. CDR3 sequence reads: CSARDRTRELYNSPLHF. The CDR3 DNA sequence: TGCAGTGCTAGAGATAGGACGAGGGAGTTATATAATTCACCCCTCCACTTT.

The rearrangement joins TRBV20-1 to TRBJ1-1; D is undetermined. The V end lost 0 bases, the J end lost 6 bases, and 14 bases lay between the germline ends. Germline loops: CDR1 DFQATT, CDR2 SNEGSKA (reference sequence). The CDR3 has 14 residues. The DNA of the CDR3 is TGCAGTGCTAGAGAGGATCGTCGGAGGCCTGAAGCTTTCTTT. As protein: CSAREDRRRPEAFF.

This clonotype was counted a few times. The chain uses TRBV5-5 and TRBJ1-1, with 9 nucleotides matching TRBD1. This CDR3 has 15 residues. The germline V gene has CDR1 SGHKS and CDR2 YYEKEE (reference sequence). V lost 4 bases and J lost 4; bases outside the gene matches: 8. CDR3 DNA sequence: TGTGCCAGCAGCCCGGGGACAGGGACGGGCACTGAAGCTTTCTTT. The encoded protein is CASSPGTGTGTEAFF.

V usage is TRBV5-1 and J usage is TRBJ2-1, with TRBD2 matching 8 bases. This CDR3 is built from 15 residues. After removal of 4 bases from V and 1 base from J, the junction contained 4 bases not matched to a gene. In germline, CDR1 is SGHRS, CDR2 YFSETQ. As DNA, the CDR3 is TGCGCCAGCAGCCAGACTAGCGATTCCTACAATGAGCAGTTCTTC. Encoded protein: CASSQTSDSYNEQFF.

The sample holds many counts of this clonotype. The rearrangement joins TRBV7-2 to TRBJ2-7, with D perhaps TRBD2 (6 bases). Germline V gene data show CDR1 as SGHTA and CDR2 as FQGNSA. Trimming left V 0 bases short and J 1 base short, with 7 bases between. This CDR3 spans 14 amino acids. This CDR3 is CASSLALASYEQYF. The CDR3 bases are TGTGCCAGCAGCTTAGCGCTAGCGTCCTACGAGCAGTACTTC.

This clonotype occurred many times. The rearrangement joins TRBV12-3 or TRBV12-4 to TRBJ2-3, with 7 bases that match TRBD2. This CDR3 is built from 14 residues. J lost 7 bases, V lost 3 bases, and 7 bases had no gene match. CDR3 in DNA: TGTGCCAGCAGTTTCGGCGGGGAGGGGAATACGCAGTATTTT. It specifies CASSFGGEGNTQYF.

This clonotype was recorded many times. The chain employs TRBV3-1 and TRBJ2-1; 12 nucleotides line up with TRBD2. The CDR3 runs to 16 residues. Losses at the gene ends were 4 bases for V and 5 bases for J; bases not matched to a gene: 6. From germline, CDR1 is LGHDT and CDR2 YNNKEL (reference sequence). The CDR3 here is CASSPASGRADNEQFF. The CDR3 DNA sequence: TGTGCCAGCAGCCCCGCTAGCGGGAGGGCCGACAATGAGCAGTTCTTC.

The CDR3 DNA follows: TGTGCCAGCAGCTTAGGGGGTAGCGGGAGGTATACGCAGTATTTT. Its protein is CASSLGGSGRYTQYF. This chain links TRBV7-2 with TRBJ2-3, with 10 bases lining up with TRBD2. The CDR3 spans 15 residues. V trimming: 1 base; J trimming: 7 bases; junction bases outside the gene matches: 5. Germline V gives CDR1 SGHTA, CDR2 FQGNSA. Full variable domain (remainder filled in from reference TRBV7-2 and TRBJ2-3): GAGVSQSPSNKVTEKGKDVELRCDPISGHTALYWYRQSLGQGLEFLIYFQGNSAPDKSGLPSDRFSAERTGGSVSTLTIQRTQQEDSAVYLCASSLGGSGRYTQYFGPGTRLTVL.

The J gene is TRBJ2-1, the V gene TRBV12-3 or TRBV12-4, with 7 bases that match TRBD2. The junction had 16 bases not matched to a gene; V was cut back by 2 bases and J by 3 bases. The CDR3 contains 19 residues. The CDR3 sequence: CASSLWRGGSGKLYNEQFF. The CDR3 region has the DNA TGTGCCAGCAGTTTATGGCGAGGCGGGAGCGGGAAACTCTACAATGAGCAGTTCTTC.

The rearrangement links TRBV19 to TRBJ1-1, with 7 bases matching TRBD1. The junction had 7 bases not matched to a gene; V was cut back by 4 bases and J by 5 bases. The germline CDR1 and CDR2 sequences are LNHDA and SQIVND (reference sequence). The CDR3 has 14 residues. CDR3 sequence reads: CASSTQGVGTEAFF. The DNA of the CDR3 is TGTGCCAGTAGTACTCAGGGGGTTGGGACTGAAGCTTTCTTT.

This clonotype was observed many times. The rearrangement uses TRBV5-1 and TRBJ2-7; D gene unclear. This CDR3 comprises 16 residues. Germline V gene lookup returns CDR1 SGHRS and CDR2 YFSETQ. Trimming shortened V by 5 bases and J by 0 bases, and 18 bases separated the two germline ends. CDR3 in DNA: TGCGCCAGCAGACCTAGAGGTCAGAACCTCTCCTACGAGCAGTACTTC. As protein: CASRPRGQNLSYEQYF.

This clonotype occurred many times. The rearrangement uses TRBV5-1 and TRBJ2-2, with D possibly TRBD2 on 6 matching bases. The CDR3 length is 15 residues. Trimming shortened V by 0 bases and J by 5 bases, and 11 bases separated the two germline ends. Germline-derived CDR1 and CDR2 are SGHRS and YFSETQ. The CDR3 sequence is CASSLAVRGTGELFF. CDR3 sequence (DNA): TGCGCCAGCAGCTTGGCTGTGCGGGGTACCGGGGAGCTGTTTTTT.

The rearrangement links TRBV29-1 to TRBJ1-5, with TRBD1 as a possible D gene (5 bases). The CDR3 contains 13 residues. V was cut by 7 bases and J by 3 bases, with 13 bases left in between. Looked up from germline, CDR1 is SQVTM and CDR2 is ANQGSEA. CDR3 nucleotide sequence: TGCAGCGCCATCCAGGGTGCCAATCAGCCCCAGCATTTT. Translated: CSAIQGANQPQHF.

The V call is TRBV20-1, the J call TRBJ2-3; 7 bases are shared with TRBD2. Germline V gene data show CDR1 as DFQATT and CDR2 as SNEGSKA (reference sequence). V shed 5 bases, J shed 2 bases, and the junction held 4 bases outside the gene matches. The CDR3 totals 13 residues. The CDR3 protein is CSAVAGLTDTQYF. The CDR3 nucleotides are TGCAGTGCTGTAGCGGGCCTCACAGATACGCAGTATTTT.

The chain recombines TRBV6-5 with TRBJ2-5, with D tentatively TRBD1 (5 bases). This CDR3 has 12 residues. Between the trimmed V and J ends, which lost 2 bases and 6 bases, there was a span of 7 bases. Germline V gene sequence: CDR1 MNHEY, CDR2 SVGAGI. This CDR3 is CASSYRGQTQYF. CDR3 sequence (DNA): TGTGCCAGCAGTTACAGGGGTCAGACCCAGTACTTC.

This clonotype was counted many times. The chain is built from TRBV4-3 and TRBJ2-7, with D possibly being TRBD2 (6 bases). Trimming left V 0 bases short and J 6 bases short, with 18 bases between. The V gene's germline CDR1 is LGHNA and CDR2 YSLEER. CDR3 length: 16 residues. CDR3 amino acids: CASSQDEGGGSGEQYF. The CDR3 bases are TGCGCCAGCAGCCAAGATGAGGGAGGAGGGTCGGGCGAGCAGTACTTC.

The chain joins TRBV10-3 to TRBJ1-2; tentative D call: TRBD1 (5 bases). The V gene's germline CDR1 is ENHRY and CDR2 SYGVKD. CDR3 length: 13 residues. Deletions cut 5 bases from V and 6 bases from J, with 13 bases between. The CDR3 nucleotides are TGTGCCATCAGTCCGCAGGGCGAAAATGGCTACACCTTC. This encodes CAISPQGENGYTF.

This clonotype was observed a few times. This chain uses TRBV20-1 with TRBJ2-5, with TRBD1 identical over 10 bases. Losses at the gene ends were 6 bases for V and 3 bases for J; bases not matched to a gene: 4. The CDR3 contains 13 residues. In germline, CDR1 is DFQATT, CDR2 SNEGSKA (reference sequence). The CDR3 coding sequence is TGCAGTGCAGGACAGGGGGGAAAAGAGACCCAGTACTTC. Its translation: CSAGQGGKETQYF.

This rearrangement joins TRBV20-1 to TRBJ1-1; tentatively, D is TRBD1 (5 bases). Germline V CDR1 and CDR2: DFQATT, SNEGSKA (reference sequence). This CDR3 spans 13 amino acids. V lost 6 bases and J lost 0, with 11 bases in between. CDR3 DNA: TGCAGTGCCGGGGGGAGAATGAACACTGAAGCTTTCTTT. It codes for CSAGGRMNTEAFF.

A few counts support this clonotype. This chain uses TRBV9 with TRBJ2-2; 9 nucleotides align to TRBD2. V shed 1 base, J shed 4 bases, and the junction held 2 bases outside the gene matches. Germline V CDR1 and CDR2: SGDLS, YYNGEE. The CDR3 extends over 15 amino acids. The CDR3 region has the DNA TGTGCCAGCAGCGTACTAGCGGGAAGCACCGGGGAGCTGTTTTTT. Protein sequence: CASSVLAGSTGELFF. Full variable domain (remainder filled in from reference TRBV9 and TRBJ2-2): DSGVTQTPKHLITATGQRVTLRCSPRSGDLSVYWYQQSLDQGLQFLIQYYNGEERAKGNILERFSAQQFPDLHSELNLSSLELGDSALYFCASSVLAGSTGELFFGEGSRLTVL.

The chain has TRBV20-1 and TRBJ2-1; 10 bases align to TRBD2. Germline-derived CDR1 and CDR2 are DFQATT and SNEGSKA (reference sequence). The CDR3 is made up of 16 amino acids. The V gene end was trimmed by 4 bases and the J gene end by 0 bases; junction bases not matched to a gene: 6. The CDR3 region is CSAINSGGSSYNEQFF. The CDR3 DNA is TGCAGTGCTATCAATAGCGGGGGGAGCTCCTACAATGAGCAGTTCTTC.

The rearrangement uses TRBV5-1 and TRBJ1-4; D perhaps matches TRBD1 (5 bases). The ends were cut back, 4 bases at V and 7 bases at J, with 14 bases in the middle. The CDR3 is 14 residues long. From germline, CDR1 is SGHRS and CDR2 YFSETQ. The CDR3 sequence: CASSAGTSSEKLFF. In nucleotides, the CDR3 is TGCGCCAGCAGCGCCGGGACCAGTAGTGAAAAACTGTTTTTT.

This clonotype was observed a handful of times. The J gene is TRBJ2-1, the V gene TRBV7-2, with D hard to call. This CDR3 comprises 12 residues. Germline assignment: CDR1 SGHTA and CDR2 FQGNSA. Trimming pared 4 bases from V and 10 bases from J, leaving 11 bases between. CDR3 loop: CASSWALEEQFF. The CDR3 DNA sequence: TGTGCCAGCAGCTGGGCCCTCGAGGAGCAGTTCTTC.

This clonotype has only a few counts. The chain has TRBV5-1 and TRBJ2-3; TRBD2 might be the D (6 bases). This CDR3 has 16 amino acids. Per the germline V gene, CDR1 is SGHRS and CDR2 is YFSETQ. Trimming left V 1 base short and J 4 bases short, with 16 bases between. CDR3 sequence: CASSLIAGISADTQYF. In DNA form, the CDR3 reads TGCGCCAGCAGCTTGATTGCGGGAATCAGTGCAGATACGCAGTATTTT. The full variable domain, in which reference TRBV5-1 and TRBJ2-3 provide the parts outside the CDR3, is KAGVTQTPRYLIKTRGQQVTLSCSPISGHRSVSWYQQTPGQGLQFLFEYFSETQRNKGNFPGRFSGRQFSNSRSEMNVSTLELGDSALYLCASSLIAGISADTQYFGPGTRLTVL.

The gene calls are TRBV9 and TRBJ2-7; D may be TRBD1 (6 bases). The V and J ends lost 0 bases and 2 bases respectively, with 15 bases between them. The CDR3 runs to 16 residues. Per the germline V gene, CDR1 is SGDLS and CDR2 is YYNGEE. The CDR3 region has the DNA TGTGCCAGCAGCGTAGGTCCTCGGACAGAGACCTACGAGCAGTACTTC. Amino acid sequence: CASSVGPRTETYEQYF. Based on the CDR3 plus reference TRBV9 and TRBJ2-7, the full variable domain is DSGVTQTPKHLITATGQRVTLRCSPRSGDLSVYWYQQSLDQGLQFLIQYYNGEERAKGNILERFSAQQFPDLHSELNLSSLELGDSALYFCASSVGPRTETYEQYFGPGTRLTVT.

This clonotype was counted between two and nine times. The rearrangement links TRBV7-8 to TRBJ1-2; D not resolved. The CDR3 runs to 14 residues. The germline gives CDR1 SGHVS, CDR2 FQNEAQ. V lost 5 bases and J lost 2, with 12 bases in between. The CDR3 DNA sequence: TGTGCCAGCAGCCCACCGGGCAGGAACTATGGCTACACCTTC. This gives the protein CASSPPGRNYGYTF.

This clonotype was observed many times. The chain uses TRBV7-2 and TRBJ2-3; no clear D gene. The ends were cut back, 4 bases at V and 6 bases at J, with 8 bases in the middle. CDR3 length: 12 residues. Germline V gene sequence: CDR1 SGHTA, CDR2 FQGNSA. CDR3 sequence: CASSSSVDTQYF. As DNA, the CDR3 is TGTGCCAGCAGCTCAAGCGTCGATACGCAGTATTTT.